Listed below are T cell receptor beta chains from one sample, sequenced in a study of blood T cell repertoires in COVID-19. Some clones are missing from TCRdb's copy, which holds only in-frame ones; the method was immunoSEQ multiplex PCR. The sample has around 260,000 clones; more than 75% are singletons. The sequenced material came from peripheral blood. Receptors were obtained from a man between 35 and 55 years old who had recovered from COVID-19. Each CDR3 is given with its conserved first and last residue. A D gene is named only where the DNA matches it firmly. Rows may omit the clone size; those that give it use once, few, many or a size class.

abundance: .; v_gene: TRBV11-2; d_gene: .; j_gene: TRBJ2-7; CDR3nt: TGTGCCAGCAGCCCCGGGCTAGCGATTGGCGAGCAGTACTTC; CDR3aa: CASSPGLAIGEQYF
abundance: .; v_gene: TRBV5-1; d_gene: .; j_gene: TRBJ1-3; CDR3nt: TGCGCCAGCAGCTTGGGAGAGGCTGGAAACACCATATATTTT; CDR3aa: CASSLGEAGNTIYF
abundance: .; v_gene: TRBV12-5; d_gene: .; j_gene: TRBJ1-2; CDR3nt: TGTGCTAGTGGTTTAACAGAGAGCCATGGCTACACCTTC; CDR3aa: CASGLTESHGYTF
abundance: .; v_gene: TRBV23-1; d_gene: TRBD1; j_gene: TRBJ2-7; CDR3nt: TGCGCCAGCAGTCAGGCCCCGGGACAGGGCTCCTACGAGCAGTACTTC; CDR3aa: CASSQAPGQGSYEQYF
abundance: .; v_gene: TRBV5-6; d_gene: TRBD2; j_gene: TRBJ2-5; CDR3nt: TGTGCCAGCCGATTTGAAAGCGGGGGAGAGACCCAGTACTTC; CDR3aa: CASRFESGGETQYF
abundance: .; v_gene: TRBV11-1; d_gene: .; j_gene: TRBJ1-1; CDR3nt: TGTGCCAGCAGCTTAGACAGGCCCACTGAAGCTTTCTTT; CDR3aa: CASSLDRPTEAFF
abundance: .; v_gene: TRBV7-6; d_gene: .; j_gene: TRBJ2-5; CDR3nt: TGTGCCAGCAGCGGTCGAGGGTCGCGGGAGACCCAGTACTTC; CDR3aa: CASSGRGSRETQYF
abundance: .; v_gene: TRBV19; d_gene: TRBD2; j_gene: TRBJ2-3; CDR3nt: TGTGCCAGTACCGAAAGTCCGGGACTAGCGGGGGACACAGATACGCAGTATTTT; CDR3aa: CASTESPGLAGDTDTQYF
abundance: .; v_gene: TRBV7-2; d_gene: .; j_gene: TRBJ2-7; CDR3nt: TGTGCCAGCAGCTTAGTTGTTGGAGGGGCCTACGAGCAGTACTTC; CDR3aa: CASSLVVGGAYEQYF
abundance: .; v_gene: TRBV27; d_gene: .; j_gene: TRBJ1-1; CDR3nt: TGTGCCAGCAGTCAGGACAGCCCTCGGAACACTGAAGCTTTCTTT; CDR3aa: CASSQDSPRNTEAFF
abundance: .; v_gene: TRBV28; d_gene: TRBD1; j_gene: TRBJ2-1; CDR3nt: TGTGCCAGCAGCGGGACAGGGGGCTCCTACAATGAGCAGTTCTTC; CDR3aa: CASSGTGGSYNEQFF
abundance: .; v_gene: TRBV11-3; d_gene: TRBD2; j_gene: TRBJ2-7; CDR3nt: TGTGCCAGCAGCGCCGGGGAGGGCCCCTACGAGCAGTACTTC; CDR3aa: CASSAGEGPYEQYF
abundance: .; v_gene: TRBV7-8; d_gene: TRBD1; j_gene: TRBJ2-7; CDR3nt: TGTGCCAGCAGCACTTTATTCGACAGGGGCGAGCAGTACTTC; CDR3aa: CASSTLFDRGEQYF
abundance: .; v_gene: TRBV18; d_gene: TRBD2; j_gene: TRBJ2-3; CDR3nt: TGTGCCAGCTCACCAAATATTGCTAGCGGGCTCTCTAGCACAGATACGCAGTATTTT; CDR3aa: CASSPNIASGLSSTDTQYF
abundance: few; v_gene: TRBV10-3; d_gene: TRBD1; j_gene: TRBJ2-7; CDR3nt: TGTGCCATCAGTTCCGGGACAGGGAGCTCCTACGAGCAGTACTTC; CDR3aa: CAISSGTGSSYEQYF
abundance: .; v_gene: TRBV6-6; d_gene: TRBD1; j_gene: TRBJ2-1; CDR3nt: TGTGCCGGAAGTTCGGGGGACAGGGGGCCTGATGAGCAGTTCTTC; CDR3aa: CAGSSGDRGPDEQFF
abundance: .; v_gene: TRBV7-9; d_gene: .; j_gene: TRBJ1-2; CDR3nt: TGTGCCAGCAGGTTGGGAGGGTCGAGCTATGGCTACACCTTC; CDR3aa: CASRLGGSSYGYTF
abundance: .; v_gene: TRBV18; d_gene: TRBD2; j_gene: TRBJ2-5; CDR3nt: TGTGCCAGCTCACCACAGACTAGCGGGCCCAAAGAGACCCAGTACTTC; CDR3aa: CASSPQTSGPKETQYF
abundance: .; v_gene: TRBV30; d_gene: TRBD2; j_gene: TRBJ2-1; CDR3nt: TGTGCCTGGACCCCACCTACCGGGCTAGCGGGAGGAGCTTACAATGAGCAGTTCTTC; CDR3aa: CAWTPPTGLAGGAYNEQFF
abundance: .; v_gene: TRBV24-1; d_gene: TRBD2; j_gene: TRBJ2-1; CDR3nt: TGTGCCACCAGTGACCAAAAGCGGGGGGACTACAATGAGCAGTTCTTC; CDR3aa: CATSDQKRGDYNEQFF
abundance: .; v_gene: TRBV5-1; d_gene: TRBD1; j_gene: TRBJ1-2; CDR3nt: TGCGCCAGCAGCTACCAGGGGGACAAGTATGGCTACACCTTC; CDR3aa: CASSYQGDKYGYTF
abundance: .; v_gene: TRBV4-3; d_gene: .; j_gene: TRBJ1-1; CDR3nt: TGCGCCAGCAGCCAAGATTCCAGGCCAAACACTGAAGCTTTCTTT; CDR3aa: CASSQDSRPNTEAFF
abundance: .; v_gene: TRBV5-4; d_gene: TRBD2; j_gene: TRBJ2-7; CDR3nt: TGTGCCAGCAGCTTGGGAGCGGGGCCTACCTACGAGCAGTACTTC; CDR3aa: CASSLGAGPTYEQYF
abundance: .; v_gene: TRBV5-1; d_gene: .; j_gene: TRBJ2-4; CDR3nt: TGCGCCAGCAGCTTTGAAGGGGCAAACATTCAGTACTTC; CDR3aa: CASSFEGANIQYF
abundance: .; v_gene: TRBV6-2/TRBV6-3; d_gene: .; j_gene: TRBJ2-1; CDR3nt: TGTGCCAGCAGTTTTTCGGTTATCAATGAGCAGTTCTTC; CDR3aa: CASSFSVINEQFF
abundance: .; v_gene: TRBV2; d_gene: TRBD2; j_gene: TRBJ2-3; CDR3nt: TGTGCCAGCAGTGAGGGGACTACTCGCACAGATACGCAGTATTTT; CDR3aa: CASSEGTTRTDTQYF
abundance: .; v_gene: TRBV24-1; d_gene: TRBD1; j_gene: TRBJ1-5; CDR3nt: TGTGCCACGCCGGGACAGGGCGATACTAGCAATCAGCCCCAGCATTTT; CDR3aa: CATPGQGDTSNQPQHF
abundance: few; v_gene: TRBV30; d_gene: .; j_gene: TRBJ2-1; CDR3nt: TGTGCCTGGAGCGACACTAGGGATGAGCAGTTCTTC; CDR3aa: CAWSDTRDEQFF